The sequence of this TCR beta chain was determined in a study of control samples from healthy donors and cancer patients. Measured with immunoSEQ multiplex PCR; TCRdb has only the in-frame clones, and not every one. The table records 95,000 to 120,000 clones, about 80% of them present only once. The CDR3 sequence is 18 residues long. Germline CDR1 and CDR2: MNHNS and SASEGT. V lost 1 base, J lost 3 bases, and 15 bases stayed unmatched. The sequence was obtained from a man aged 18 to 30 in good health. The material sequenced was blood. The V call is TRBV6-1, the J call TRBJ2-7; TRBD2 agrees at 7 bases. The CDR3 DNA is TGTGCCAGCAGTGAAGTAGCCATCCCAGCGGGGTTATTCTACGAGCAGTACTTC. Translation gives CASSEVAIPAGLFYEQYF.